The 23 T cell receptor beta chains given below trace back to one sample, sequenced in a study of cytomegalovirus exposure and HLA in healthy donors. Libraries were prepared by immunoSEQ multiplex PCR; TCRdb keeps only in-frame clonotypes and omits some of them. The table lists around 150,000 clones, around 96% of them singletons. The sequenced material came from PBMCs. Source of these receptors: a woman aged 18-29 years in good health and CMV-seronegative.

The CDR3 protein is CASSHPDSYYEQYF. DNA for the CDR3: TGCGCCAGCAGCCACCCGGACAGCTATTACGAGCAGTACTTC. This chain links TRBV4-1 with TRBJ2-7; maybe TRBD1 (6 bases). The CDR3 totals 14 residues. Trimming left V 3 bases short and J 4 bases short, with 13 bases between. The germline CDR1 and CDR2 sequences are MGHRA and YSYEKL.

V usage is TRBV7-2 and J usage is TRBJ1-1; 12 bases align to TRBD1. The germline V gene encodes CDR1 SGHTA and CDR2 FQGNSA. The V and J ends lost 5 bases and 4 bases, in that order; junction bases with no gene match: 11. The CDR3 consists of 17 residues. The CDR3 coding sequence is TGTGCCAGCAGCCGAGCCGGGACAGGGGGCTTAGGCACTGAAGCTTTCTTT. Amino acid sequence: CASSRAGTGGLGTEAFF.

CDR3 residues: CASSDRGPDSNQPQHF. CDR3 DNA sequence: TGTGCCAGTAGCGACAGGGGGCCCGATAGCAATCAGCCCCAGCATTTT. V gene TRBV19 combines with J gene TRBJ1-5, with 10 bases fitting TRBD1. The germline CDR1 and CDR2 sequences are LNHDA and SQIVND (reference sequence). The V and J ends lost 6 bases and 0 bases, in that order; junction bases with no gene match: 5. CDR3 length: 16 amino acids. The whole variable domain, filled in from reference TRBV19 and TRBJ1-5, reads DGGITQSPKYLFRKEGQNVTLSCEQNLNHDAMYWYRQDPGQGLRLIYYSQIVNDFQKGDIAEGYSVSREKKESFPLTVTSAQKNPTAFYLCASSDRGPDSNQPQHFGDGTRLSIL.

The rearrangement links TRBV5-4 to TRBJ1-6; weak D call: TRBD1 (5 bases). Germline CDR1 is SGHNT and CDR2 is YYREEE (reference sequence). This CDR3 is 15 amino acids long. V lost 0 bases to trimming and J lost 7 bases, with 11 bases between them. CDR3: CASSLAPGNNSPLHF. The DNA for the CDR3 is TGTGCCAGCAGCTTGGCCCCAGGGAACAATTCACCCCTCCACTTT.

V is TRBV7-9 and J is TRBJ2-2, with 7 nucleotides matching TRBD1. V lost 1 base, J lost 3 bases, and 8 bases stayed unmatched. The CDR3 runs 17 residues. Germline V gene data show CDR1 as SEHNR and CDR2 as FQNEAQ (reference sequence). CDR3 residues: CASSLVSRQGYTGELFF. The DNA of the CDR3 is TGTGCCAGCAGCTTAGTCAGCCGACAGGGCTACACCGGGGAGCTGTTTTTT.

The chain carries TRBV7-3 and TRBJ2-3, with D possibly matching TRBD2 (5 bases). V was clipped by 4 bases and J by 2 bases, with 7 bases between them. The CDR3 extends over 13 amino acids. Germline CDR1 is SGHTA and CDR2 is FQGTGA. Here the CDR3 reads CASSSGSTDTQYF. CDR3 sequence (DNA): TGTGCCAGCAGCTCGGGGTCCACAGATACGCAGTATTTT.

The chain has TRBV7-2 and TRBJ1-3, with 7 positions matching TRBD1. V dropped 3 bases and J dropped 2; count of bases not matched to a gene: 7. The CDR3 loop spans 16 amino acids. The germline CDR1 and CDR2 sequences are SGHTA and FQGNSA. CDR3 sequence (DNA): TGTGCCAGCAGCTTTACAACAGGGGCCCCTGGAAACACCATATATTTT. Translated: CASSFTTGAPGNTIYF.

The chain links TRBV6-5 to TRBJ1-2, with TRBD1 identical over 9 bases. Germline loops: CDR1 MNHEY, CDR2 SVGAGI. The CDR3 consists of 16 residues. Trimming removed 0 bases from V and 8 bases from J; junction bases left unmatched: 10. The CDR3 sequence: CASSYSPGQGSGGYTF. CDR3 DNA sequence: TGTGCCAGCAGTTACTCTCCGGGACAGGGTTCTGGAGGCTACACCTTC.

The chain links TRBV7-2 to TRBJ1-1; 10 bases agree with TRBD1. The CDR3 has 15 amino acids. Germline assignment: CDR1 SGHTA and CDR2 FQGNSA. The V segment lost 5 bases and the J segment 4 bases; nucleotides outside the gene matches: 7. The DNA of the CDR3 is TGTGCCAGCAGCCCCGACAGGGGGCGCATCACTGAAGCTTTCTTT. Its protein is CASSPDRGRITEAFF.

DNA of the CDR3: TGTGCCAGCAGCTTGTCGGGTACCCCCACAGATACGCAGTATTTT. Its protein product is CASSLSGTPTDTQYF. The chain combines TRBV5-4 with TRBJ2-3; D unclear. Germline CDR1 is SGHNT and CDR2 is YYREEE (reference sequence). V lost 1 base to trimming and J lost 2 bases, with 11 bases between them. This CDR3 region has 15 residues.

The rearrangement links TRBV13 to TRBJ2-7, with a possible D match to TRBD1 (5 bases). Germline V gives CDR1 PRHDT, CDR2 FYEKMQ (reference sequence). Deletions cut 3 bases from V and 3 bases from J, with 18 bases between. The CDR3 is 16 amino acids. CDR3 in amino acids: CASSLRSAGSDYEQYF. Written as DNA, the CDR3 is TGTGCCAGCAGCTTGCGATCGGCAGGGTCGGACTACGAGCAGTACTTC.

The chain uses TRBV19 and TRBJ2-5; D unclear. Germline lookup yields CDR1 LNHDA and CDR2 SQIVND (reference sequence). The CDR3 covers 11 residues. Trimming took off 3 bases at V and 5 bases at J, with 4 bases between the two ends. The CDR3 nucleotides read TGTGCCAGTAGTATCGCGGAGACCCAGTACTTC. Its translation is CASSIAETQYF. The full variable domain, its missing parts supplied by reference TRBV19 and TRBJ2-5, is DGGITQSPKYLFRKEGQNVTLSCEQNLNHDAMYWYRQDPGQGLRLIYYSQIVNDFQKGDIAEGYSVSREKKESFPLTVTSAQKNPTAFYLCASSIAETQYFGPGTRLLVL.

This clone has a single count. The chain carries TRBV11-2 and TRBJ2-7; 8 positions agree with TRBD2. This CDR3 is 15 amino acids long. V dropped 1 base and J dropped 2; count of bases not matched to a gene: 4. CDR1 and CDR2 (germline): SGHAT, FQNNGV. CDR3 residues: CASSLGRGGPYEQYF. Written as DNA, the CDR3 is TGTGCCAGCAGCTTAGGTCGGGGGGGGCCCTACGAGCAGTACTTC.

V and J are TRBV6-4 and TRBJ1-1, with 9 bases fitting TRBD1. The V gene end was trimmed by 6 bases and the J gene end by 7 bases; junction bases not matched to a gene: 6. Germline CDR1 reads MRHNA; CDR2 reads SNTAGT. This CDR3 region has 13 residues. In DNA form, the CDR3 reads TGTGCCAGCAGGCGACAGGGGGGCCTTGAAGCTTTCTTT. The encoded protein is CASRRQGGLEAFF.

The chain carries TRBV2 and TRBJ1-1; 8 bases agree with TRBD1. The junction had 8 bases not matched to a gene; V was cut back by 6 bases and J by 8 bases. CDR3 size: 13 residues. Per the germline V gene, CDR1 is SNHLY and CDR2 is FYNNEI. The CDR3 region is CASRGQVEMEAFF. CDR3 DNA sequence: TGTGCCAGCAGGGGACAGGTGGAAATGGAAGCTTTCTTT.

The V and J genes are TRBV5-1 and TRBJ1-1; a weak D match, TRBD1 (6 bases). The V and J ends lost 3 bases and 1 base respectively, with 13 bases between them. Germline CDR1 SGHRS, CDR2 YFSETQ. This CDR3 has 15 amino acids. The CDR3 region has the DNA TGCGCCAGCAGCTCCCCACAGGGACCGAACACTGAAGCTTTCTTT. This encodes CASSSPQGPNTEAFF.

The chain has TRBV11-2 and TRBJ1-3, with 8 bases that match TRBD1. The CDR3 spans 17 residues. J was trimmed by 3 bases and V by 6 bases; bases with no gene match: 13. CDR1 and CDR2 (germline): SGHAT, FQNNGV. In DNA form, the CDR3 reads TGTGCCAGCAGACAAGGACAGGGCCGCATGGGTGGAAACACCATATATTTT. As protein: CASRQGQGRMGGNTIYF.

There are a few counts of this clone. V and J are TRBV27 and TRBJ1-6; D gene unclear. CDR3 length equals 13 residues. With 6 bases removed from V and 10 bases from J, the gap between germline ends came to 13 bases. In germline, CDR1 is MNHEY, CDR2 SMNVEV (reference sequence). The CDR3 DNA reads TGTGCCAGCAGGGGAGGGTCGGGATCACCCCTCCACTTT. Amino acid sequence: CASRGGSGSPLHF.

The V and J genes are TRBV10-3 and TRBJ1-5; 7 nucleotides align to TRBD1. This CDR3 has 14 residues. The J segment lost 1 base and the V segment lost 4 bases, leaving 1 base of the junction unmatched. CDR1 and CDR2 (germline): ENHRY, SYGVKD. CDR3 region: CAISGTGSNQPQHF. CDR3 in DNA: TGTGCCATCAGTGGGACAGGAAGCAATCAGCCCCAGCATTTT.

J is TRBJ1-5 and V is TRBV30; weak D call: TRBD1 (6 bases). This CDR3 has 15 residues. The ends were cut back, 3 bases at V and 0 bases at J, with 12 bases in the middle. Per germline, CDR1 GTSNPN and CDR2 SVGIG (reference sequence). The CDR3 loop is CAWSTTGLSNQPQHF. The CDR3 DNA reads TGTGCCTGGAGCACGACAGGTCTTAGCAATCAGCCCCAGCATTTT.

The chain is built from TRBV4-3 and TRBJ2-1; tentative D call: TRBD2 (5 bases). This CDR3 comprises 15 residues. The germline V gene has CDR1 LGHNA and CDR2 YSLEER. V lost 6 bases, J lost 5 bases, and 17 bases lay in between. CDR3 in DNA: TGCGCCAGCAGTCCGGACTCGGGTTTCAACAATGAGCAGTTCTTC. Encoded protein: CASSPDSGFNNEQFF.

A single count supports this clone. The chain joins TRBV6-5 to TRBJ2-7, with 7 bases aligning to TRBD1. This CDR3 spans 15 amino acids. V trimming: 0 bases; J trimming: 13 bases; junction bases outside the gene matches: 15. The germline gives CDR1 MNHEY, CDR2 SVGAGI. The CDR3 sequence is CASSYSLFAGTVVYF. In DNA form, the CDR3 reads TGTGCCAGCAGTTACTCCCTTTTCGCCGGGACAGTGGTTTACTTC.

The V and J genes are TRBV18 and TRBJ1-6; a possible D gene is TRBD1 (6 bases). This CDR3 spans 13 amino acids. Germline CDR1 KGHSH, CDR2 LQKENI. V was trimmed by 1 base and J by 10 bases, leaving 8 bases between them. The CDR3 nucleotides read TGTGCCAGCTCACCACAGGGGGAATCACCCCTCCACTTT. The encoded protein is CASSPQGESPLHF.